Listed below are T cell receptor beta chains from one sample, sequenced in a study of cytomegalovirus exposure and HLA in healthy donors. Using immunoSEQ multiplex PCR, the repertoire was profiled, and TCRdb retains in-frame clones only, with some absent. The sample consists of a few hundred thousand clones, about four fifths of them appearing once. The sample comprised PBMCs. All receptors come from a woman aged 40 to 50 in good health and CMV-seropositive. Both conserved end residues are part of each CDR3. Fields, in order: V gene, D gene, J gene, clone size, CDR3 DNA, CDR3 protein. D genes are given only for firm matches. Clone size is not always given. Where it is, it says once, few, many or a class for expanded clones.

>TRBV10-1|TRBD2|TRBJ2-7|.
TGCGCCAGTGCCCCCGACAGGTTAGGCGGGAGGGTCCACGAGCAGTACTTC
CASAPDRLGGRVHEQYF
>TRBV25-1|TRBD1|TRBJ2-1|.
TGTGCCAGCAGTGAACCGGGACAGGGTAACAATGAGCAGTTCTTC
CASSEPGQGNNEQFF
>TRBV9|.|TRBJ2-1|.
TGTGCCAGCAGCGTAGATGACAGAATAACCTACAATGAGCAGTTCTTC
CASSVDDRITYNEQFF
>TRBV9|.|TRBJ1-4|.
TGTGCCAGCAGTGCCAAGTCGATGGGAGCTAATGAAAAACTGTTTTTT
CASSAKSMGANEKLFF
>TRBV7-9|.|TRBJ1-1|.
TGTGCCAGCAGCTTCCCAATGAACACTGAAGCTTTCTTT
CASSFPMNTEAFF
>TRBV4-3|.|TRBJ2-3|.
TGCGCCAGCAGCCAAGTCCGTGGGACCAGGGGGGTTGATGGCACAGATACGCAGTATTTT
CASSQVRGTRGVDGTDTQYF
>TRBV7-9|.|TRBJ2-7|.
TGTGCCAGCAGCTTAGAAGTATCGGGAGAGCAGTACTTC
CASSLEVSGEQYF
>TRBV28|.|TRBJ1-5|.
TGTGCCAGCAGTCCCGGTACGTCCCTCAATCAGCCCCAGCATTTT
CASSPGTSLNQPQHF
>TRBV11-3|.|TRBJ2-2|.
TGTGCCAGCAGCTTAGTTAGCACCGGGGAGCTGTTTTTT
CASSLVSTGELFF
>TRBV30|.|TRBJ2-3|once
TGTGCCTGGAGCTGGGGGGGCGTAGATACGCAGTATTTT
CAWSWGGVDTQYF
>TRBV7-3|TRBD1|TRBJ2-7|.
TGTGCCAGCAGCTCGACAGGGAGCTCCTACGAGCAGTACTTC
CASSSTGSSYEQYF
>TRBV30|TRBD2|TRBJ2-4|.
TGTGCTAGCGGGGCCAAAAACAGTCAGTACTTC
CASGAKNSQYF
>TRBV15|.|TRBJ2-2|.
TGTGCCACCAGCAGAGAGAGAGGTTCCGATACCGGGGAGCTGTTTTTT
CATSRERGSDTGELFF
>TRBV19|.|TRBJ1-2|few
TGTGCCAGTAGTATATGGAGCTCGGGCTACACCTTC
CASSIWSSGYTF
>TRBV29-1|.|TRBJ2-3|.
TGCAGCGTTGATCCCGGGGCAGATACGCAGTATTTT
CSVDPGADTQYF
>TRBV9|TRBD2|TRBJ2-1|.
TGTGCCAGCAGCTCCTTGGGGGGGAATGAGCAGTTCTTC
CASSSLGGNEQFF
>TRBV18|TRBD2|TRBJ2-3|.
TGTGCCAGCTCACCTAGCGGGGGCGGCACAGATACGCAGTATTTT
CASSPSGGGTDTQYF
>TRBV18|.|TRBJ1-2|.
TGTGCCAGCTCACCCGCCACCGGGAATGACTATGGCTACACCTTC
CASSPATGNDYGYTF
>TRBV28|.|TRBJ1-5|.
TGTGCCAGCAGTTCAGGGCGAAGCAATCAACCCCAGCATTTT
CASSSGRSNQPQHF
>TRBV7-6|.|TRBJ1-6|.
TGTGCCAGCAGCTCCGGTTCTGGTCGCTCCTATAATTCACCCCTCCACTTT
CASSSGSGRSYNSPLHF
>TRBV6-5|.|TRBJ2-1|.
TGTGCCAGCAGTTACTCGAAACTAGCCTATGAGCAGTTCTTC
CASSYSKLAYEQFF
>TRBV6-5|TRBD2|TRBJ2-7|once
TGTGCCAGCAGGGAGGGGACTAGCGGGAGGGGAGAGCAGTACTTC
CASREGTSGRGEQYF
>TRBV7-9|TRBD2|TRBJ2-1|.
TGTGCCAGCAGCCGGGAGGGGAGCAATGAGCAGTTCTTC
CASSREGSNEQFF
>TRBV9|TRBD2|TRBJ2-7|.
TGTGCCAGCAGCGGCGGGGGACCCTACGAGCAGTACTTC
CASSGGGPYEQYF
>TRBV7-8|.|TRBJ2-1|.
TGTGCCAGCAGCCCCCAAGGTGAGCGGTCCTACAATGAGCAGTTCTTC
CASSPQGERSYNEQFF
>TRBV7-2|TRBD2|TRBJ2-7|.
TGTGCCAGCAGCAAGCCCACCGGGACTAGCGGGAGGTCGCCAGTCGAGCAGTACTTC
CASSKPTGTSGRSPVEQYF
>TRBV9|.|TRBJ2-5|.
TGTGCCAGCAGCGCCCCCGGGGTTTGGGAGACCCAGTACTTC
CASSAPGVWETQYF
>TRBV14|TRBD2|TRBJ2-5|.
TGTGCCAGCAGCCAAGGAGCGGGAGGCTTCGGGGGGGAGACCCAGTACTTC
CASSQGAGGFGGETQYF
>TRBV28|TRBD1|TRBJ1-2|.
TGTGCCAGCAGTCCCGGACAGGAGATATACGGCTACACCTTC
CASSPGQEIYGYTF